This TCR beta chain is drawn from a study of CD8+CD57+ T cells in acquired aplastic anemia. For the study at large: As sequenced from healthy donors, CD4+ cells averaged roughly 10 million reads.

TCR beta VDJ and CDR3 profiling used genomic DNA as template. TCRdb reanalysed the reads using MiXCR and keeps one entry per CDR3 protein. The table records around 180,000 distinct CDR3 sequences, 60% to 70% of them present only once. Germline loops: CDR1 SGHRS, CDR2 YFSETQ. CDR3 length equals 15 residues. The V gene lost 0 bases and the J gene lost 1 base, with 10 bases spanning the gap. This clonotype was observed at least ten times. Sample: sorted CD4+, CD8+, or CD8+CD57+ T cells (not recorded which) from PBMCs. The chain has TRBV5-1 and TRBJ1-2; D uncertain. The receptor was derived from a human donor in good health. CDR3 in amino acids: CASSLGGQRNYGYTF. The DNA for the CDR3 is TGCGCCAGCAGCTTGGGAGGTCAGCGTAACTATGGCTACACCTTC.